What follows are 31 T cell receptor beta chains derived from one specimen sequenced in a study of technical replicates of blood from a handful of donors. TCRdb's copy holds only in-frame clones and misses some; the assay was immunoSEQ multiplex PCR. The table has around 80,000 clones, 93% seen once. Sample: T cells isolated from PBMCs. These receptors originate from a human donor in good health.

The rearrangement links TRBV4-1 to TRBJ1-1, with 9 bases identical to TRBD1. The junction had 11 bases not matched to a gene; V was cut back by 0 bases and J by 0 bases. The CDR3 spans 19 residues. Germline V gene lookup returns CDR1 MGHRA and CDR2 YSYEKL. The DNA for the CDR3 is TGCGCCAGCAGCCAAGATAGCGGGACAGGGAGGGTCATGAACACTGAAGCTTTCTTT. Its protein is CASSQDSGTGRVMNTEAFF.

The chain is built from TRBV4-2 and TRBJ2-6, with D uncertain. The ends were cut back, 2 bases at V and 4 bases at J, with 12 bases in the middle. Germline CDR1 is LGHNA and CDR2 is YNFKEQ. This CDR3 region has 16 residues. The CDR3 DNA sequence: TGTGCCAGCAGCCAATCCTATAGTGCCGGGGCCAACGTCCTGACTTTC. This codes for CASSQSYSAGANVLTF.

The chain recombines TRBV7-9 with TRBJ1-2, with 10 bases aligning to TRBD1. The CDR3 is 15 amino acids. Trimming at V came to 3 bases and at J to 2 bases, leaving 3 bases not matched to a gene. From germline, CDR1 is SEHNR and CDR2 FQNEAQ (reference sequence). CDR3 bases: TGTGCCAGCAGCTTCGGGACAGGGGTAAACTATGGCTACACCTTC. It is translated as CASSFGTGVNYGYTF.

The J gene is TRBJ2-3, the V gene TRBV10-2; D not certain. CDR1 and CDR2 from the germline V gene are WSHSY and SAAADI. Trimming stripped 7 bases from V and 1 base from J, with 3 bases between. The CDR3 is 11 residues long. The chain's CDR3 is CASTGTDTQYF. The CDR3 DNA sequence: TGCGCCAGCACTGGCACAGATACGCAGTATTTT.

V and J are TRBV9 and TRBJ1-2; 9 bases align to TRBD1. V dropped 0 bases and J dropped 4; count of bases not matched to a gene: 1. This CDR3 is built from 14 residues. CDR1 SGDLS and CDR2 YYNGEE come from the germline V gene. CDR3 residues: CASSVDRGPYGYTF. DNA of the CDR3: TGTGCCAGCAGCGTAGACAGGGGGCCCTATGGCTACACCTTC.

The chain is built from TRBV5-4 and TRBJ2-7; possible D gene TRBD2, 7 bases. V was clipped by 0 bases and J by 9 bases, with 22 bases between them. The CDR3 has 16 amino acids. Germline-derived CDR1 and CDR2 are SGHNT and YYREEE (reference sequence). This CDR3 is CASSLGAGATLGGQYF. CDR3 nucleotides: TGTGCCAGCAGCTTGGGGGCGGGGGCCACCCTGGGGGGGCAGTACTTC. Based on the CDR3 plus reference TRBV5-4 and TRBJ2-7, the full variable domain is ETGVTQSPTHLIKTRGQQVTLRCSSQSGHNTVSWYQQALGQGPQFIFQYYREEENGRGNFPPRFSGLQFPNYSSELNVNALELDDSALYLCASSLGAGATLGGQYFGPGTRLTVT.

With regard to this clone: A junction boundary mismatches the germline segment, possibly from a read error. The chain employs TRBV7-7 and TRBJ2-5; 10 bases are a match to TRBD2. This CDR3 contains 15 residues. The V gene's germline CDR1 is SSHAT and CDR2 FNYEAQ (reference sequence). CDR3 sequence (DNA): TGTGCTAGCAGCCCGCCTAGCGGGGGCCAAGAGACCCAGTACTTC. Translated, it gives CASSPPSGGQETQYF.

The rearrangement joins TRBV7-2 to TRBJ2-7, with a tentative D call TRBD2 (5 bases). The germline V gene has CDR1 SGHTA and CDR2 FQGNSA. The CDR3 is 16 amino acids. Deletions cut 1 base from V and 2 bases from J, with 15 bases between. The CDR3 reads CASSLVPQAEPYEQYF. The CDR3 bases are TGTGCCAGCAGCTTAGTTCCACAAGCGGAGCCCTACGAGCAGTACTTC.

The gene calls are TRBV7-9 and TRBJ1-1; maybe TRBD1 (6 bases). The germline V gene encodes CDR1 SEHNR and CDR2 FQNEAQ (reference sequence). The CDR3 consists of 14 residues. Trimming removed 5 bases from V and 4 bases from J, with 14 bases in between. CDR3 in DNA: TGTGCCAGCAGCGAACAAAGAGGGGGCACTGAAGCTTTCTTT. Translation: CASSEQRGGTEAFF.

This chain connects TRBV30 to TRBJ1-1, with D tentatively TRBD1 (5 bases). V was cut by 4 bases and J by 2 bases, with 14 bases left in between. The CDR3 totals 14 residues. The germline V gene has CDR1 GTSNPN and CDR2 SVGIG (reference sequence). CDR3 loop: CAWNNGGVNTEAFF. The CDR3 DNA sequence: TGTGCCTGGAACAATGGGGGGGTTAACACTGAAGCTTTCTTT.

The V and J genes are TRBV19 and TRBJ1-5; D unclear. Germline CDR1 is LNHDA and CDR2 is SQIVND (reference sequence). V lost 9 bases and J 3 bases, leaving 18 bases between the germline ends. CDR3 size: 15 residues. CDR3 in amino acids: CASLDQDSFNQPQHF. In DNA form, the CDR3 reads TGTGCCAGCCTCGATCAGGACTCTTTCAATCAGCCCCAGCATTTT.

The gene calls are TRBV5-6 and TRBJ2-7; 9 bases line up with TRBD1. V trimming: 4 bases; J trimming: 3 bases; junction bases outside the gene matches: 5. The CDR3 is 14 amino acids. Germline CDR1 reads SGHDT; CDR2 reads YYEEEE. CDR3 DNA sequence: TGTGCCAGCAGCCTCCGGGACAGGGACTACGAGCAGTACTTC. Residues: CASSLRDRDYEQYF.

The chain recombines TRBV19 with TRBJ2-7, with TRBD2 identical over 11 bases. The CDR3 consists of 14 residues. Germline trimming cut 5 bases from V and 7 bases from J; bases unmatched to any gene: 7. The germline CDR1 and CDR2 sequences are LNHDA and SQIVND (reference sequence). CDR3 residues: CASSVSGRAREQYF. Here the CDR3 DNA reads TGTGCCAGTAGTGTTAGCGGGAGGGCGCGGGAGCAGTACTTC.

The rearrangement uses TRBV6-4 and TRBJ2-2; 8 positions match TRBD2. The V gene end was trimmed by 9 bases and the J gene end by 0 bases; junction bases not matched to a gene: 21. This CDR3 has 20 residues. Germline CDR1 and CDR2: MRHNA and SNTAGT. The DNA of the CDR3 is TGTGCCAGGGTGGGATCCATACTAGCGGAGAAGGTATCGAACACCGGGGAGCTGTTTTTT. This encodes CARVGSILAEKVSNTGELFF.

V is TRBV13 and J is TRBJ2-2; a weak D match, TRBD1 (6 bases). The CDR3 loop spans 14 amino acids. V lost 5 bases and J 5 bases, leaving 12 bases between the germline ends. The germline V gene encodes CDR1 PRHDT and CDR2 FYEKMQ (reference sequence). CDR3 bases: TGTGCCAGCAGCGTCCTCACAGGGACCGGGGAGCTGTTTTTT. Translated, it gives CASSVLTGTGELFF.

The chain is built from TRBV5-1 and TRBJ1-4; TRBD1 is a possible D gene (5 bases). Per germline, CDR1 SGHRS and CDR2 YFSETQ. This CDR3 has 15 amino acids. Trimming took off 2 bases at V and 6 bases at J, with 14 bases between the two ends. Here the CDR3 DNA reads TGCGCCAGCAGCTTCGGGGGAGTGGGGTATGAAAAACTGTTTTTT. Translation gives CASSFGGVGYEKLFF.

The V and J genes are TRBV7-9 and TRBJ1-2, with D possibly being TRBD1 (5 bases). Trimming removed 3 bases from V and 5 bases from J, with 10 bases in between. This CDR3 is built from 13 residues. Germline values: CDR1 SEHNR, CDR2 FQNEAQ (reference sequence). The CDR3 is CASSFDSGYGYTF. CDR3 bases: TGTGCCAGCAGCTTTGACAGCGGGTATGGCTACACCTTC.

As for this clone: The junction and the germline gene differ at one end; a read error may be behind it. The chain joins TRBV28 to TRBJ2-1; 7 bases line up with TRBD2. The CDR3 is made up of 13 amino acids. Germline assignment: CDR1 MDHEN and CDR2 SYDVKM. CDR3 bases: TGTGCCGGCAGCGGGGTCTCCTACAATGAGCAGTTCTTC. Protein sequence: CAGSGVSYNEQFF.

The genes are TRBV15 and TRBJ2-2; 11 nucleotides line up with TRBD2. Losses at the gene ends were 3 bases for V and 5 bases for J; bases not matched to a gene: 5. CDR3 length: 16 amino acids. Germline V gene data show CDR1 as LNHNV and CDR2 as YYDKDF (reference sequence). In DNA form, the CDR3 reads TGTGCCACCAGCAGGAGGACTAGCGGGCGAACCGGGGAGCTGTTTTTT. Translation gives CATSRRTSGRTGELFF.

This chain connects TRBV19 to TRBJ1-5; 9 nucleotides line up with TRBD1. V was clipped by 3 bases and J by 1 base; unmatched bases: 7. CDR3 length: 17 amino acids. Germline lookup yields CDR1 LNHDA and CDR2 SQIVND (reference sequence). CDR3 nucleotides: TGTGCCAGTAGTATTCTTCGTGGGACAGGGAGCAATCAGCCCCAGCATTTT. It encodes CASSILRGTGSNQPQHF.

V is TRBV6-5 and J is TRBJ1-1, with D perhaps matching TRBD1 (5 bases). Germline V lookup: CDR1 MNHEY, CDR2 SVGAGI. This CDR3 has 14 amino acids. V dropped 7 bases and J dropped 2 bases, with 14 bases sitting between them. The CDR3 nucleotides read TGTGCCAGCATCACATCGGGGGGAAACACTGAAGCTTTCTTT. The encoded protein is CASITSGGNTEAFF.

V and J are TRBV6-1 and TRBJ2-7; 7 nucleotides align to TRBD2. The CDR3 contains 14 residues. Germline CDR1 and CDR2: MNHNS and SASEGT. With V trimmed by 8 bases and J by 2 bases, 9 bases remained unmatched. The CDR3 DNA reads TGTGCCAGCCTTGGTTCTAGCGGCACCTACGAGCAGTACTTC. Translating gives CASLGSSGTYEQYF.

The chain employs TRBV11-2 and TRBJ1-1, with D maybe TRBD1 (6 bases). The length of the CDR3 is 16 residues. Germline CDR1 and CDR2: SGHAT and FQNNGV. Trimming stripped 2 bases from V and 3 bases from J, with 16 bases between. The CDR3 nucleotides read TGTGCCAGCAGCTTATCCCGGACAGCTTTAGACACTGAAGCTTTCTTT. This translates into CASSLSRTALDTEAFF.

The CDR3 nucleotides are TGTGCCAGCAGTGAAATGCAGGGCCCCCAGCCCCAGCATTTT. Amino acid sequence: CASSEMQGPQPQHF. This chain joins TRBV6-1 and TRBJ1-5; possible D gene TRBD1, 5 bases. Trimming cost V 2 bases and J 7 bases, with 12 bases left between them. Germline V CDR1 and CDR2: MNHNS, SASEGT. There are 14 residues in the CDR3.

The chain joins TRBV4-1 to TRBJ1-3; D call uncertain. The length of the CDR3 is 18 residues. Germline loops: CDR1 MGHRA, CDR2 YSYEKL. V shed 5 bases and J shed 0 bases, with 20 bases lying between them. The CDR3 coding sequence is TGCGCCAGCAGCTGGCACATCATAGCGGGAGTCTCTGGAAACACCATATATTTT. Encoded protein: CASSWHIIAGVSGNTIYF.

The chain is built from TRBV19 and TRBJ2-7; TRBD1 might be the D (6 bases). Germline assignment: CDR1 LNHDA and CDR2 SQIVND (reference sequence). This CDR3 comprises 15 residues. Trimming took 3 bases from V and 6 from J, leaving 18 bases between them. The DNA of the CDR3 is TGTGCCAGTAGTATCTCCTGGACAGCCCCTTCCGAGCAGTACTTC. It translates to CASSISWTAPSEQYF.

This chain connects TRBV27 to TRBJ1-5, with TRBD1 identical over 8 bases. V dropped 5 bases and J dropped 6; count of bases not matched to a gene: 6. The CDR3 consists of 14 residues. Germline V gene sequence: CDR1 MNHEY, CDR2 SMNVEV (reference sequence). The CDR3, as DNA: TGTGCCAGCAGTCTTCAGGGGGCGGGTCAGCCCCAGCATTTT. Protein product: CASSLQGAGQPQHF.

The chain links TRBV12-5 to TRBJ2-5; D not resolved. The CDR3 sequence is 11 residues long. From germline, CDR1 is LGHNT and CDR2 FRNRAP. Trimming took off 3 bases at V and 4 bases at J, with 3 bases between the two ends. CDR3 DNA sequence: TGTGCTAGTGGTTTCTCAGAGACCCAGTACTTC. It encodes CASGFSETQYF. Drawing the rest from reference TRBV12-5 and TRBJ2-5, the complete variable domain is DARVTQTPRHKVTEMGQEVTMRCQPILGHNTVFWYRQTMMQGLELLAYFRNRAPLDDSGMPKDRFSAEMPDATLATLKIQPSEPRDSAVYFCASGFSETQYFGPGTRLLVL.

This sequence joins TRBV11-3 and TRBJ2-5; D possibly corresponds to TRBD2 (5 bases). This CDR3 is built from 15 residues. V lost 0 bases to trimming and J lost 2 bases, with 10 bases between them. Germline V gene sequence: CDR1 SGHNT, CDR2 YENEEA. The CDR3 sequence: CASSLDSGLQETQYF. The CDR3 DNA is TGTGCCAGCAGCTTAGATTCGGGGTTACAAGAGACCCAGTACTTC.

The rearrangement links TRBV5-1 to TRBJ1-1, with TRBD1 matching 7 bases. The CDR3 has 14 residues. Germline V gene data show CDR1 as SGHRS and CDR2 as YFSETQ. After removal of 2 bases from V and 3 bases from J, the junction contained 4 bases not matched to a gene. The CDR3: CASSLTGVDTEAFF. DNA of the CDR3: TGCGCCAGCAGCTTAACAGGGGTGGACACTGAAGCTTTCTTT.

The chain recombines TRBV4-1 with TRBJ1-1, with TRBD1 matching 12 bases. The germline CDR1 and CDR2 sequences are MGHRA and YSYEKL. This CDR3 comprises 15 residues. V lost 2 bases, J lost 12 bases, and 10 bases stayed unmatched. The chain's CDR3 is CASSQPRDRGLATFF. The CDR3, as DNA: TGCGCCAGCAGCCAACCCCGGGACAGGGGGCTAGCAACTTTCTTT.